These 2 T cell receptor beta chains were sequenced from one sample in a study of shared clonotypes between healthy human individuals. Clones were read by immunoSEQ multiplex PCR, and TCRdb kept only the in-frame ones, dropping some. The sample includes approximately 1.5 million clones, roughly 98% of them seen just once. The sequenced sample consisted of naive CD4+ T cells sorted from blood. Subset described: CD45RA+ positively selected. Source of these receptors: a man under 40 in good health.

The chain recombines TRBV5-5 with TRBJ2-2; D gene uncertain. The V end lost 0 bases, the J end lost 2 bases, and 8 bases lay between the germline ends. The CDR3 has 15 amino acids. Germline lookup yields CDR1 SGHKS and CDR2 YYEKEE (reference sequence). CDR3 DNA: TGTGCCAGCAGCTTGGGAACCTTTAACACCGGGGAGCTGTTTTTT. Translating it yields CASSLGTFNTGELFF.

The chain carries TRBV7-8 and TRBJ1-4; 8 bases match TRBD1. The CDR3 spans 16 residues. In germline, CDR1 is SGHVS, CDR2 FQNEAQ. V trimming: 5 bases; J trimming: 0 bases; junction bases outside the gene matches: 5. The CDR3 protein is CASSQGQGATNEKLFF. DNA for the CDR3: TGTGCCAGCAGCCAAGGACAGGGAGCAACTAATGAAAAACTGTTTTTT.